Presented here are 6 T cell receptor beta chains from one specimen sequenced in a study of cytomegalovirus exposure and HLA in healthy donors. This PCR relied on a set of 60 Vbeta primers and 13 Jbeta primers. Clones were sequenced by immunoSEQ multiplex PCR, and TCRdb holds only the in-frame ones, with some missing. The sample records about 110,000 clones, 55% to 75% being singletons. Sequencing was done on a sample of PBMCs. The receptor set was obtained from a woman in her 70s in good health and CMV-seropositive.

The J gene is TRBJ2-1, the V gene TRBV7-2; the match to TRBD2 covers 10 bases. The CDR3 is 16 amino acids. Germline CDR1 is SGHTA and CDR2 is FQGNSA. J gave up 1 base and V 6 bases, and 6 bases lay outside the gene matches. The CDR3 DNA sequence: TGTGCCAGCAGGTATACTAGCGGGGTATCCTACAATGAGCAGTTCTTC. This gives the protein CASRYTSGVSYNEQFF.

This clone was observed a handful of times. The V gene is TRBV5-1, the J gene TRBJ2-1; tentative D call: TRBD2 (5 bases). The CDR3 covers 13 residues. The ends were cut back, 6 bases at V and 6 bases at J, with 13 bases in the middle. Germline V CDR1 and CDR2: SGHRS, YFSETQ. In DNA, the CDR3 is TGCGCCAGCACACGTGCGACTATCAATGAGCAGTTCTTC. Translated, it gives CASTRATINEQFF.

The CDR3 bases are TGTGCCGTATCCCCTTCAGGGGGGCCTCTCGAGCAGTACTTC. This gives the protein CAVSPSGGPLEQYF. The rearrangement joins TRBV6-6 to TRBJ2-7; possibly TRBD1 for D (7 bases). Trimming stripped 11 bases from V and 6 bases from J, with 23 bases between. The CDR3 runs 14 residues. The germline gives CDR1 MNHNY, CDR2 SVGAGI (reference sequence).

The rearrangement joins TRBV5-1 to TRBJ2-1; a possible D gene is TRBD1 (5 bases). CDR3 length: 15 amino acids. Germline CDR1 and CDR2: SGHRS and YFSETQ. V was clipped by 4 bases and J by 4 bases, with 15 bases between them. The CDR3 is CASSTNRFGYNEQFF. CDR3 sequence (DNA): TGCGCCAGCAGCACAAACAGGTTTGGGTACAATGAGCAGTTCTTC.

The chain employs TRBV30 and TRBJ2-3, with D possibly TRBD1 on 5 matching bases. Germline-derived CDR1 and CDR2 are GTSNPN and SVGIG (reference sequence). Trimming took off 7 bases at V and 6 bases at J, with 11 bases between the two ends. The CDR3 consists of 11 residues. CDR3 sequence reads: CALGLGDTQYF. In DNA, the CDR3 is TGTGCCTTGGGGCTCGGCGATACGCAGTATTTT.

With regard to this clone: The sample carries other DNA sequences with the same CDR3. The rearrangement uses TRBV2 and TRBJ2-5; D is ambiguous. V was shortened by 6 bases and J by 2 bases, with 13 bases between the two germline ends. The V gene's germline CDR1 is SNHLY and CDR2 FYNNEI. The CDR3 covers 14 residues. The CDR3: CASRYRDTQETQYF. The CDR3 bases are TGTGCCAGCAGATACAGAGATACACAAGAGACCCAGTACTTC.